One and the same sample provided the 30 T cell receptor beta chains below, sequenced in a study of shared clonotypes between healthy human individuals. This table comes from immunoSEQ multiplex PCR, and its TCRdb copy is limited to in-frame clones, with some not included. This table holds hundreds of thousands of clones, almost 97% found once. The sequenced sample was naive CD4+ T cells sorted from blood. The subset here: CD45RA+ positively selected. The receptors shown here come from a woman in her twenties or thirties in good health.

The chain has TRBV27 and TRBJ2-3; D is possibly TRBD2 (6 bases). Germline CDR1 is MNHEY and CDR2 is SMNVEV (reference sequence). The V and J ends lost 4 bases and 4 bases respectively, with 18 bases between them. The CDR3 is 16 amino acids. The CDR3 DNA sequence: TGTGCCAGCAGTTCGGGCGGGATTAAACCTCCAGATACGCAGTATTTT. Its protein is CASSSGGIKPPDTQYF.

The genes are TRBV18 and TRBJ2-3, with no clear D. The germline V gene encodes CDR1 KGHSH and CDR2 LQKENI. V lost 3 bases, J lost 5 bases, and 18 bases lay in between. The CDR3 runs 16 residues. The CDR3, as DNA: TGTGCCAGCTCACCCACCGTCCAGATCCCTCGAGATACGCAGTATTTT. Amino acid sequence: CASSPTVQIPRDTQYF.

The CDR3 sequence: CASSHDRVRGLAGSEQYF. The CDR3 DNA follows: TGTGCCAGCTCCCACGACAGGGTAAGGGGACTAGCGGGATCCGAGCAGTACTTC. The chain has TRBV18 and TRBJ2-7; 13 positions agree with TRBD2. The CDR3 is 18 residues long. J lost 6 bases, V lost 6 bases, and 17 bases had no gene match. Germline V gene sequence: CDR1 KGHSH, CDR2 LQKENI.

The chain links TRBV2 to TRBJ2-3, with no clear D. The length of the CDR3 is 11 residues. Trimming pared 7 bases from V and 5 bases from J, leaving 7 bases between. Germline CDR1 SNHLY, CDR2 FYNNEI. CDR3 DNA: TGTGCCAGCACCTGGCAAGATACGCAGTATTTT. The encoded protein is CASTWQDTQYF.

CDR3 in amino acids: CASRTVRTGVDNEQFF. CDR3 in DNA: TGTGCCAGCAGAACCGTCCGGACAGGGGTCGACAATGAGCAGTTCTTC. The chain has TRBV27 and TRBJ2-1, with 9 bases lining up with TRBD1. The CDR3 covers 16 residues. J was trimmed by 5 bases and V by 6 bases; bases with no gene match: 11. Germline lookup yields CDR1 MNHEY and CDR2 SMNVEV (reference sequence).

This chain connects TRBV2 to TRBJ2-2; D could derive from TRBD1 or TRBD2 (6 bases each). Trimming took 6 bases from V and 4 from J, leaving 15 bases between them. CDR1 and CDR2 from the germline V gene are SNHLY and FYNNEI. This CDR3 has 15 amino acids. CDR3 DNA: TGTGCCAGCAGGGAGGGACAACAACTCACCGGGGAGCTGTTTTTT. Translation gives CASREGQQLTGELFF.

The V gene is TRBV9, the J gene TRBJ2-1, with 10 bases aligning to TRBD2. V lost 0 bases, J lost 6 bases, and 3 bases stayed unmatched. This CDR3 contains 15 residues. Germline assignment: CDR1 SGDLS and CDR2 YYNGEE. CDR3 amino acids: CASSVGSGRGNEQFF. The CDR3 region has the DNA TGTGCCAGCAGCGTAGGGAGCGGGAGGGGCAATGAGCAGTTCTTC.

The chain employs TRBV10-3 and TRBJ1-6; no clear D. The CDR3 runs 14 residues. V lost 2 bases and J lost 3, with 5 bases in between. The germline gives CDR1 ENHRY, CDR2 SYGVKD. The CDR3 here is CAISEGGYNSPLHF. The CDR3 nucleotides are TGTGCCATCAGTGAGGGCGGCTATAATTCACCCCTCCACTTT.

This chain uses TRBV30 with TRBJ1-6; D is ambiguous. The length of the CDR3 is 12 residues. V was pared by 2 bases and J by 10 bases, with 9 bases between. The germline V gene has CDR1 GTSNPN and CDR2 SVGIG (reference sequence). The CDR3 is CAWSRPFSPLHF. In DNA, the CDR3 is TGTGCCTGGAGTCGTCCCTTCTCACCCCTCCACTTT.

The V call is TRBV10-1, the J call TRBJ1-4, with D maybe TRBD1 (5 bases). The germline V gene encodes CDR1 WNHNN and CDR2 SYGVQD (reference sequence). The CDR3 totals 12 residues. V lost 10 bases and J lost 7, with 13 bases in between. CDR3 protein: CATPTVGEKLFF. The CDR3 nucleotides read TGCGCCACCCCGACAGTGGGTGAAAAACTGTTTTTT.

The chain combines TRBV11-3 with TRBJ2-1, with TRBD2 as a possible D gene (5 bases). This CDR3 has 18 residues. CDR1 is SGHNT and CDR2 is YENEEA in the germline V gene. V was trimmed by 1 base and J by 6 bases, leaving 22 bases between them. The CDR3 bases are TGTGCCAGCAGCTTAGCCCCGCTAGCAGGAATCGCTTCCAATGAGCAGTTCTTC. Protein: CASSLAPLAGIASNEQFF.

The rearrangement uses TRBV10-3 and TRBJ1-4, with D hard to call. Trimming removed 6 bases at V and 3 bases at J, with 11 bases between. Germline values: CDR1 ENHRY, CDR2 SYGVKD. The CDR3 consists of 14 residues. CDR3 sequence (DNA): TGTGCCATCAGCCCCGGTCCGGCTAATGAAAAACTGTTTTTT. It specifies CAISPGPANEKLFF.

The CDR3 protein is CASSLVSGQGYNEQFF. CDR3 bases: TGCGCCAGCAGCTTGGTTTCGGGACAGGGGTACAATGAGCAGTTCTTC. The J gene is TRBJ2-1, the V gene TRBV5-1, with 10 bases fitting TRBD1. The V and J ends lost 0 bases and 4 bases, in that order; junction bases with no gene match: 4. The germline V gene has CDR1 SGHRS and CDR2 YFSETQ. The CDR3 consists of 16 residues.

The chain is built from TRBV5-1 and TRBJ2-7, with a tentative D call TRBD1 (7 bases). V lost 0 bases, J lost 1 base, and 23 bases lay in between. This CDR3 is built from 19 residues. Germline values: CDR1 SGHRS, CDR2 YFSETQ. The CDR3 here is CASSLEPARGDRGSYEQYF. In nucleotides, the CDR3 is TGCGCCAGCAGCTTGGAACCCGCACGCGGGGACAGAGGATCCTACGAGCAGTACTTC.

The chain has TRBV7-3 and TRBJ2-3; 11 bases match TRBD1. V lost 5 bases and J lost 5; bases outside the gene matches: 6. Germline lookup yields CDR1 SGHTA and CDR2 FQGTGA. The CDR3 spans 15 residues. CDR3 amino acids: CASSQTGTGGDTQYF. Written as DNA, the CDR3 is TGTGCCAGCAGCCAAACCGGGACAGGGGGAGATACGCAGTATTTT.

This clone was observed a single time. The sample has other DNA sequences that encode this CDR3 too. The chain recombines TRBV28 with TRBJ1-1, with D possibly matching TRBD1 (5 bases). V was cut by 2 bases and J by 7 bases, with 8 bases left in between. Germline CDR1 and CDR2: MDHEN and SYDVKM. This CDR3 is built from 12 residues. As DNA, the CDR3 is TGTGCCAGCAGTTTAGGGGGGTATGAAGCTTTCTTT. Translated: CASSLGGYEAFF.

The chain carries TRBV28 and TRBJ2-5, with D tentatively TRBD1 (6 bases). The closer fit of TRBJ2-7 to the DNA end suggests the J call may be wrong. Germline loops: CDR1 MDHEN, CDR2 SYDVKM. CDR3 length: 15 amino acids. The CDR3 bases are TGTGCCAGCAGCCGTACCCAGACAGGATCCTACGAGCAGTACTTC. This encodes CASSRTQTGSYEQYF.

This sequence joins TRBV7-6 and TRBJ2-1, with D tentatively TRBD1 (7 bases). V was pared by 5 bases and J by 3 bases, with 14 bases between. Germline V gene data show CDR1 as SGHVS and CDR2 as FNYEAQ. The CDR3 covers 15 residues. The CDR3 spells CASSPEGAVYNEQFF. Written as DNA, the CDR3 is TGTGCCAGCAGCCCGGAGGGGGCGGTCTACAATGAGCAGTTCTTC.

The genes are TRBV5-1 and TRBJ2-5, with TRBD2 as a possible D gene (6 bases). The CDR3 is 14 residues long. Germline assignment: CDR1 SGHRS and CDR2 YFSETQ. The V gene lost 5 bases and the J gene lost 5 bases, with 16 bases spanning the gap. The CDR3 spells CASRMGPREETQYF. CDR3 DNA: TGCGCCAGCAGGATGGGCCCACGGGAGGAGACCCAGTACTTC.

This clone was found once. This chain links TRBV6-1 with TRBJ1-4, with D perhaps TRBD1 (6 bases). Trimming took off 5 bases at V and 3 bases at J, with 13 bases between the two ends. The CDR3 has 15 amino acids. Germline lookup yields CDR1 MNHNS and CDR2 SASEGT. Here the CDR3 DNA reads TGTGCCAGCAGTACCCTGTCAGGGGCTAATGAAAAACTGTTTTTT. Translating it yields CASSTLSGANEKLFF.

The rearrangement uses TRBV5-1 and TRBJ2-5; 8 bases line up with TRBD2. CDR1 is SGHRS and CDR2 is YFSETQ in the germline V gene. CDR3 length: 16 amino acids. V lost 5 bases to trimming and J lost 0 bases; unmatched junction nucleotides: 9. CDR3 DNA sequence: TGCGCCAGCAGATTTCTGACTAGCGCCAACCAAGAGACCCAGTACTTC. The encoded protein is CASRFLTSANQETQYF.

The chain joins TRBV11-2 to TRBJ1-5; no firm D call. The CDR3 is 13 amino acids. CDR1 is SGHAT and CDR2 is FQNNGV in the germline V gene. V lost 0 bases and J lost 5, with 5 bases in between. For the CDR3, the DNA is TGTGCCAGCAGCTTAGACACGGATCAGCCCCAGCATTTT. Translation: CASSLDTDQPQHF.

The chain recombines TRBV20-1 with TRBJ2-5; unclear D gene. CDR1 and CDR2 from the germline V gene are DFQATT and SNEGSKA (reference sequence). The V gene lost 3 bases and the J gene lost 5 bases, with 7 bases spanning the gap. This CDR3 is built from 11 residues. The CDR3 DNA follows: TGCAGTGCTAGCAGGCGGGAGACCCAGTACTTC. The encoded protein is CSASRRETQYF.

The table lists this clone with a count of one. V and J are TRBV5-8 and TRBJ2-7; D is unclear. The CDR3 has 13 residues. Trimming stripped 1 base from V and 3 bases from J, with 8 bases between. Germline V gives CDR1 SGHTS, CDR2 YDEGEE. In nucleotides, the CDR3 is TGTGCCAGCAGCTTGTCGGCGAGCTACGAGCAGTACTTC. The encoded protein is CASSLSASYEQYF.

The chain carries TRBV30 and TRBJ2-7, with D uncertain. Germline V gene data show CDR1 as GTSNPN and CDR2 as SVGIG (reference sequence). This CDR3 contains 12 residues. Between the trimmed V and J ends, which lost 1 base and 2 bases, there was a span of 6 bases. The CDR3 protein is CAWSEGTYEQYF. CDR3 bases: TGTGCCTGGAGTGAGGGTACCTACGAGCAGTACTTC.

This sequence joins TRBV18 and TRBJ2-3; 8 nucleotides align to TRBD2. The V segment lost 8 bases and the J segment 4 bases; nucleotides outside the gene matches: 8. This CDR3 has 14 residues. In germline, CDR1 is KGHSH, CDR2 LQKENI. The CDR3 DNA reads as TGTGCCAGCGCTAATGACGGGGGGGCAGATACGCAGTATTTT. Its protein product is CASANDGGADTQYF. The whole variable domain, remainder taken from reference TRBV18 and TRBJ2-3, is NAGVMQNPRHLVRRRGQEARLRCSPMKGHSHVYWYRQLPEEGLKFMVYLQKENIIDESGMPKERFSAEFPKEGPSILRIQQVVRGDSAAYFCASANDGGADTQYFGPGTRLTVL.

V is TRBV10-2 and J is TRBJ1-5; D gene ambiguous. CDR3 length: 15 amino acids. V lost 2 bases to trimming and J lost 1 base, with 9 bases between them. The germline V gene encodes CDR1 WSHSY and CDR2 SAAADI. CDR3 amino acids: CASSERLGSNQPQHF. As DNA, the CDR3 is TGCGCCAGCAGTGAGCGATTAGGGAGCAATCAGCCCCAGCATTTT.

The CDR3 DNA sequence: TGCAGTGCTTCCGGCAATCAGCCCCAGCATTTT. Protein sequence: CSASGNQPQHF. J is TRBJ1-5 and V is TRBV20-1; no reliable D call. From germline, CDR1 is DFQATT and CDR2 SNEGSKA (reference sequence). V shed 5 bases and J shed 2 bases, with 4 bases lying between them. The CDR3 is made up of 11 amino acids.

This chain joins TRBV6-6 and TRBJ1-4, with D uncertain. Trimming stripped 0 bases from V and 5 bases from J, with 10 bases between. The V gene's germline CDR1 is MNHNY and CDR2 SVGAGI (reference sequence). The CDR3 covers 15 residues. The CDR3 DNA reads TGTGCCAGCAGTTACTCGAACCCGGAAAATGAAAAACTGTTTTTT. This gives the protein CASSYSNPENEKLFF.

This chain joins TRBV10-2 and TRBJ2-5; D is unresolved. Trimming removed 3 bases at V and 5 bases at J, with 13 bases between. From germline, CDR1 is WSHSY and CDR2 SAAADI. This CDR3 is built from 14 residues. The CDR3 here is CASSDYRATETQYF. The CDR3 region has the DNA TGCGCCAGCAGTGATTATCGAGCTACGGAGACCCAGTACTTC.